This TCR beta chain derives from a study of control samples from healthy donors and cancer patients. Germline CDR1 and CDR2: SGHNT and YYREEE (reference sequence). CDR3 length equals 15 residues. Trimming at V came to 3 bases and at J to 2 bases, leaving 4 bases not matched to a gene. The data were produced by immunoSEQ multiplex PCR, yet TCRdb's version contains in-frame clones alone and is incomplete. The profile shows roughly 95,000 clones, 85% to 90% of them singletons. This receptor was identified in a man aged 25 to 40 in good health. The V gene is TRBV5-4, the J gene TRBJ2-3; 9 bases fit TRBD1. The source material was blood. CDR3 DNA: TGTGCCAGCAGCTCTGGACAGGGGATCACAGATACGCAGTATTTT. It encodes CASSSGQGITDTQYF. The whole variable domain, remainder taken from reference TRBV5-4 and TRBJ2-3, is ETGVTQSPTHLIKTRGQQVTLRCSSQSGHNTVSWYQQALGQGPQFIFQYYREEENGRGNFPPRFSGLQFPNYSSELNVNALELDDSALYLCASSSGQGITDTQYFGPGTRLTVL.